This T cell receptor (beta chain) stems from a study of CD8 T cells in ankylosing spondylitis. Findings and caveats of the study: Researchers reportedly found disease-linked clones significantly enriched in matched ankylosing spondylitis synovial fluid.

TCRdb ran MiXCR on the 5' RACE reads and lists one entry per CDR3 protein. This sample has over 200,000 distinct CDR3 sequences; about 10% occur once, and the top ten carry around a fifth. This clonotype was seen many times. Its specificity is not known. Unmatched junction bases numbered 3, after V lost 1 base and J lost 7 bases. Germline values: CDR1 DFQATT, CDR2 SNEGSKA (reference sequence). The CDR3 extends over 13 amino acids. The source material was blood, either unsorted or a sorted T cell fraction (not recorded which). The chain uses TRBV20-1 and TRBJ2-1; 8 bases are a match to TRBD2. The clonotype comes from a male donor with ankylosing spondylitis or in good health (not recorded which). CDR3 DNA sequence: TGCAGTGCTAGAGCCGGGGGGGAGAATGAGCAGTTCTTC. Protein product: CSARAGGENEQFF.